The 26 T cell receptor beta chains in this list originate from one sample, sequenced in a study of T cells in Graves' hyperthyroidism and ophthalmopathy. What was amplified from RNA transcripts were TCR beta CDR3 regions. First-round RT-PCR with HTBI primers amplified the TCR CDR3 region. TCRdb used MiXCR to reprocess the multiplex PCR reads, holding one entry per CDR3 protein. The sample records approximately 570,000 distinct CDR3 sequences, 15% to 20% being singletons. Sequencing input: blood. The receptors shown here come from a man aged 35 to 55 with Graves' ophthalmopathy.

This clonotype has ten or more counts. The chain is built from TRBV27 and TRBJ2-1, with 10 bases matching TRBD2. Germline values: CDR1 MNHEY, CDR2 SMNVEV (reference sequence). V lost 2 bases and J lost 8; bases outside the gene matches: 6. The CDR3 consists of 15 residues. The DNA of the CDR3 is TGTGCCAGCAGTTTAAAGCGGGGGGGCCTCTATGAGCAGTTCTTC. Protein: CASSLKRGGLYEQFF.

This clonotype came up many times. The genes are TRBV6-1 and TRBJ1-2; tentative D call: TRBD1 (5 bases). V shed 5 bases and J shed 2 bases, with 12 bases lying between them. The germline V gene encodes CDR1 MNHNS and CDR2 SASEGT. CDR3 length: 14 residues. The CDR3 spells CASSSAGGNYGYTF. As DNA, the CDR3 is TGTGCCAGCAGTTCGGCGGGGGGGAACTATGGCTACACCTTC.

This clonotype has more than one count but fewer than ten. The chain joins TRBV29-1 to TRBJ2-3, with 7 nucleotides matching TRBD2. The CDR3 length is 15 residues. Germline assignment: CDR1 SQVTM and CDR2 ANQGSEA. J gave up 2 bases and V 1 base, and 6 bases lay outside the gene matches. The CDR3 reads CSVEAASGNTDTQYF. Here the CDR3 DNA reads TGCAGCGTTGAAGCCGCTAGCGGAAACACAGATACGCAGTATTTT.

This clonotype was seen a few times. The CDR3 DNA sequence: TGTGCCAGCAGCCTCTTGGGACAGAGAGGGAATGAGCAGTTCTTC. Protein: CASSLLGQRGNEQFF. The V and J genes are TRBV7-9 and TRBJ2-1; 7 nucleotides line up with TRBD1. After removal of 5 bases from V and 7 bases from J, the junction contained 11 bases not matched to a gene. This CDR3 comprises 15 residues. Germline CDR1 reads SEHNR; CDR2 reads FQNEAQ (reference sequence).

The chain couples TRBV5-5 to TRBJ2-4, with 9 bases that match TRBD2. CDR3 size: 18 residues. Germline V lookup: CDR1 SGHKS, CDR2 YYEKEE (reference sequence). V lost 3 bases to trimming and J lost 0 bases; unmatched junction nucleotides: 10. The CDR3 DNA is TGTGCCAGCAGCTCCTGGGGTAGCGGGGGAGTAGCCAAAAACATTCAGTACTTC. It specifies CASSSWGSGGVAKNIQYF.

V is TRBV7-9 and J is TRBJ2-2; 11 nucleotides line up with TRBD2. The V segment lost 9 bases and the J segment 4 bases; nucleotides outside the gene matches: 7. Germline assignment: CDR1 SEHNR and CDR2 FQNEAQ (reference sequence). CDR3 length: 15 amino acids. The CDR3 region is CASNSGGARTGELFF. In nucleotides, the CDR3 is TGTGCCAGTAATAGCGGGGGGGCCCGCACCGGGGAGCTGTTTTTT.

This clonotype was seen repeatedly, ten times or more. The chain couples TRBV11-2 to TRBJ2-3, with 10 bases aligning to TRBD1. The V and J ends lost 4 bases and 1 base, in that order; junction bases with no gene match: 2. Germline CDR1 is SGHAT and CDR2 is FQNNGV. This CDR3 has 15 amino acids. CDR3 in amino acids: CASSYGTGGTDTQYF. The CDR3, as DNA: TGTGCCAGCAGCTATGGGACAGGGGGCACAGATACGCAGTATTTT. The entire variable domain, with the rest obtained from reference TRBV11-2 and TRBJ2-3, is as follows: EAGVAQSPRYKIIEKRQSVAFWCNPISGHATLYWYQQILGQGPKLLIQFQNNGVVDDSQLPKDRFSAERLKGVDSTLKIQPAKLEDSAVYLCASSYGTGGTDTQYFGPGTRLTVL.

There are many counts of this clonotype. V is TRBV11-2 and J is TRBJ2-3; D is uncertain. The V end lost 0 bases, the J end lost 10 bases, and 11 bases lay between the germline ends. The germline V gene encodes CDR1 SGHAT and CDR2 FQNNGV. The CDR3 extends over 13 amino acids. The chain's CDR3 is CASSLDDSTPQYF. The CDR3 DNA follows: TGTGCCAGCAGCTTAGATGACTCTACCCCGCAGTATTTT. The complete variable domain, with remaining parts taken from reference TRBV11-2 and TRBJ2-3, reads EAGVAQSPRYKIIEKRQSVAFWCNPISGHATLYWYQQILGQGPKLLIQFQNNGVVDDSQLPKDRFSAERLKGVDSTLKIQPAKLEDSAVYLCASSLDDSTPQYFGPGTRLTVL.

This clonotype was recorded at least ten times. The CDR3, as DNA: TGTGCCAGCAGTTCACAGCTAGCGGCCTCCCCTAATGAGCAGTTCTTC. It codes for CASSSQLAASPNEQFF. This chain links TRBV6-2 or TRBV6-3 with TRBJ2-1; the match to TRBD2 covers 7 bases. V was pared by 4 bases and J by 7 bases, with 13 bases of the junction left unmatched. Germline CDR1 is MNHEY and CDR2 is SVGEGT. The CDR3 loop spans 16 amino acids.

The chain couples TRBV7-9 to TRBJ1-5, with 7 bases lining up with TRBD1. Germline V gene lookup returns CDR1 SEHNR and CDR2 FQNEAQ (reference sequence). This CDR3 comprises 17 residues. V lost 5 bases and J lost 4; bases outside the gene matches: 14. CDR3 sequence reads: CASSHIPGQFDNQPQHF. CDR3 coding DNA: TGTGCCAGCAGCCACATTCCGGGACAGTTTGATAATCAGCCCCAGCATTTT.

This clonotype came up many times. The genes are TRBV6-2 or TRBV6-3 and TRBJ1-1, with no clear D. There are 13 residues in the CDR3. CDR1 and CDR2 (germline): MNHEY, SVGEGT. V gave up 7 bases and J gave up 7 bases, with 16 bases separating them. DNA of the CDR3: TGTGCCAGCACCACGAGCAAGTACAGTGAAGCTTTCTTT. Its translation: CASTTSKYSEAFF.

The V gene is TRBV18, the J gene TRBJ1-2; D is undetermined. Germline CDR1 KGHSH, CDR2 LQKENI. Trimming removed 3 bases from V and 6 bases from J, with 8 bases in between. CDR3 length: 12 amino acids. CDR3 region: CASSPTDDGYTF. CDR3 nucleotides: TGTGCCAGCTCACCGACGGATGATGGCTACACCTTC.

This chain connects TRBV20-1 to TRBJ2-1, with 9 bases that match TRBD2. Germline V CDR1 and CDR2: DFQATT, SNEGSKA (reference sequence). The CDR3 spans 15 residues. With V trimmed by 5 bases and J by 6 bases, 11 bases remained unmatched. CDR3 amino acids: CSARQPTTSGNEQFF. Written as DNA, the CDR3 is TGCAGTGCTCGTCAGCCAACGACTAGCGGCAATGAGCAGTTCTTC.

The genes are TRBV29-1 and TRBJ2-1; D not certain. Germline CDR1 is SQVTM and CDR2 is ANQGSEA. Deletions cut 2 bases from V and 9 bases from J, with 14 bases between. The CDR3 contains 13 residues. DNA for the CDR3: TGCAGCGTTGAATGGCTATCTGGCACTGAGCAGTTCTTC. It specifies CSVEWLSGTEQFF.

CDR3 bases: TGTGCCAGTAGTACAGGGGACTACGAGCAGTACTTC. The encoded protein is CASSTGDYEQYF. J is TRBJ2-7 and V is TRBV19; possible D gene TRBD1, 6 bases. Trimming took 4 bases from V and 3 from J, leaving 7 bases between them. The CDR3 is made up of 12 amino acids. Germline V lookup: CDR1 LNHDA, CDR2 SQIVND (reference sequence).

In this sample, this clonotype turned up a few times. This chain links TRBV19 with TRBJ2-5; D is perhaps TRBD2 (5 bases). Germline V CDR1 and CDR2: LNHDA, SQIVND (reference sequence). The CDR3 spans 13 residues. The V and J ends lost 2 bases and 2 bases respectively, with 6 bases between them. The CDR3 DNA reads TGTGCCAGTAGTATATCGGGGCAAGAGACCCAGTACTTC. It translates to CASSISGQETQYF.

This clonotype has only a few counts. The rearrangement links TRBV7-9 to TRBJ2-3; 9 nucleotides line up with TRBD2. The CDR3 totals 16 residues. The V gene's germline CDR1 is SEHNR and CDR2 FQNEAQ (reference sequence). With V trimmed by 0 bases and J by 6 bases, 7 bases remained unmatched. CDR3 sequence (DNA): TGTGCCAGCAGCTTAGCTCAACTAGCGGGCGGTGATACGCAGTATTTT. Its protein product is CASSLAQLAGGDTQYF.

The table lists this clonotype with a few counts. This sequence joins TRBV20-1 and TRBJ2-5; the match to TRBD1 covers 9 bases. The CDR3 length is 15 residues. Trimming at V came to 6 bases and at J to 3 bases, leaving 11 bases not matched to a gene. Germline loops: CDR1 DFQATT, CDR2 SNEGSKA (reference sequence). The CDR3: CSAGFTGGVEETQYF. The CDR3 DNA follows: TGCAGTGCCGGTTTTACAGGGGGCGTGGAAGAGACCCAGTACTTC.

V usage is TRBV12-3 or TRBV12-4 and J usage is TRBJ2-1; D is undetermined. This CDR3 is built from 16 residues. V gave up 7 bases and J gave up 8 bases, with 24 bases separating them. The CDR3 sequence is CASNFGRRPSLYEQFF. CDR3 DNA sequence: TGTGCCAGCAATTTTGGACGGCGGCCTTCATTGTATGAGCAGTTCTTC.

The chain carries TRBV7-3 and TRBJ2-7; D unresolved. Germline CDR1 and CDR2: SGHTA and FQGTGA. The CDR3 is 12 residues long. V lost 3 bases to trimming and J lost 5 bases, with 8 bases between them. The CDR3 bases are TGTGCCAGCAGCTTGATCTTGGACGAGCAGTACTTC. The encoded protein is CASSLILDEQYF. The full variable domain, completed using reference TRBV7-3 and TRBJ2-7, is GAGVSQTPSNKVTEKGKYVELRCDPISGHTALYWYRQSLGQGPEFLIYFQGTGAADDSGLPNDRFFAVRPEGSVSTLKIQRTERGDSAVYLCASSLILDEQYFGPGTRLTVT.

This clonotype came up a few times. The chain links TRBV13 to TRBJ2-1, with 9 positions matching TRBD2. Trimming at V came to 4 bases and at J to 7 bases, leaving 8 bases not matched to a gene. The length of the CDR3 is 15 residues. The V gene's germline CDR1 is PRHDT and CDR2 FYEKMQ (reference sequence). The DNA for the CDR3 is TGTGCCAGCAGCTCGTTTGCGGGGGGGCTTAATGAGCAGTTCTTC. This sequence encodes CASSSFAGGLNEQFF.

The V and J genes are TRBV20-1 and TRBJ1-2, with D maybe TRBD1 (6 bases). The CDR3 loop spans 12 amino acids. V was pared by 6 bases and J by 7 bases, with 15 bases between. CDR1 is DFQATT and CDR2 is SNEGSKA in the germline V gene (reference sequence). CDR3 amino acids: CSAQPDRFGYTF. The CDR3 DNA follows: TGCAGTGCCCAACCCGACAGGTTTGGCTACACCTTC.

In its sample, this clonotype was seen a few times. This chain joins TRBV20-1 and TRBJ2-5; 8 bases are shared with TRBD2. The J segment lost 1 base and the V segment lost 5 bases, leaving 12 bases of the junction unmatched. The CDR3 covers 16 residues. Germline V CDR1 and CDR2: DFQATT, SNEGSKA (reference sequence). Written as DNA, the CDR3 is TGCAGTGCTCATCAGACTCCGGGACTAGTCCAAGAGACCCAGTACTTC. As protein: CSAHQTPGLVQETQYF.

The chain carries TRBV2 and TRBJ1-1; D call uncertain. V was pared by 5 bases and J by 1 base, with 11 bases between. CDR3 length equals 14 residues. Germline-derived CDR1 and CDR2 are SNHLY and FYNNEI. DNA of the CDR3: TGTGCCAGCAGTCCAAGATCGTCGAACACTGAAGCTTTCTTT. It yields the protein CASSPRSSNTEAFF.

In this sample, this clonotype turned up many times. V and J are TRBV11-3 and TRBJ2-1, with D possibly TRBD1 on 6 matching bases. V lost 5 bases, J lost 9 bases, and 14 bases lay in between. This CDR3 region has 13 residues. From germline, CDR1 is SGHNT and CDR2 YENEEA. The CDR3 loop is CASSVQGPSEQFF. The CDR3 DNA reads as TGTGCCAGCAGCGTACAGGGTCCAAGTGAGCAGTTCTTC.

This clonotype was seen once. The rearrangement joins TRBV20-1 to TRBJ2-2, with 9 bases fitting TRBD2. The CDR3 consists of 15 residues. V lost 6 bases to trimming and J lost 5 bases; unmatched junction nucleotides: 10. The germline V gene has CDR1 DFQATT and CDR2 SNEGSKA (reference sequence). CDR3 nucleotide sequence: TGCAGTGCCACCCTACCCAGCGGGAGGACCGGGGAGCTGTTTTTT. This translates into CSATLPSGRTGELFF.